The rows below give T cell receptor beta chains drawn from one sample of a study of beta chain features in type 1 diabetes. Sequenced by immunoSEQ multiplex PCR; TCRdb stores in-frame clones only, minus some. The repertoire holds nearly 350,000 clones, with around 8% as singletons. Material: central memory CD4+ T cells from blood. These receptors came from a young woman in good health. Each CDR3 is given with its conserved first and last residue. A D gene is named only where the DNA matches it firmly. Some rows have no size entry. The others give once, few or many, or a class for an expanded clone.

V gene,clone size,J gene,D gene,CDR3 DNA,CDR3 protein
TRBV4-3,few,TRBJ2-1,-,TGCGCCAGCAGCCAAGGTTGGGGCCAAAACAATGAGCAGTTCTTC,CASSQGWGQNNEQFF
TRBV5-6,many,TRBJ2-7,-,TGTGCCAGCAGTATCAACAACGAGCAGTACTTC,CASSINNEQYF
TRBV11-3,-,TRBJ1-1,-,TGTGCCAGCAGCTTTTCCGGGCCGAACACTGAAGCTTTCTTT,CASSFSGPNTEAFF
TRBV7-8,few,TRBJ2-2,-,TGTGCCAGCAGCTCACAGGGCCCAGCGAACACCGGGGAGCTGTTTTTT,CASSSQGPANTGELFF
TRBV5-4,-,TRBJ2-7,-,TGTGCCAGCAGCTTGGACCCGGGGGCGGAGCAGTACTTC,CASSLDPGAEQYF
TRBV2,-,TRBJ1-3,-,TGTGCCAGCAGTGATCGGACAGCTAGCTCTGGAAACACCATATATTTT,CASSDRTASSGNTIYF
TRBV27,few,TRBJ1-6,-,TGTGCCAGCAGTCCCGCAACCGCTACAGGCTCACCCCTCCACTTT,CASSPATATGSPLHF
TRBV6-5,few,TRBJ2-7,TRBD2,TGTGCCAGCAGTCCCTCGGGGGGGCGCTCCTACGAGCAGTACTTC,CASSPSGGRSYEQYF
TRBV2,-,TRBJ1-2,TRBD1,TGTGCCAGCAGTTCGGACAGGCTTCTTGGCTACACCTTC,CASSSDRLLGYTF
TRBV19,-,TRBJ2-1,-,TGTGCCAGTAGTAACCAGAATGAGCAGTTCTTC,CASSNQNEQFF
TRBV5-1,-,TRBJ2-5,-,TGCGCCAGCAGCTTGGTTCCCCCCCAAGATACCCAGTACTTC,CASSLVPPQDTQYF
TRBV7-2,-,TRBJ2-7,TRBD2,TGTGCCAGCAGCTCAACCCTAAGCGGGAGGAGCTCCTACGAGCAGTACTTC,CASSSTLSGRSSYEQYF
TRBV6-1,few,TRBJ2-7,TRBD2,TGTGCCAGCAGCTTTCCGGGACTAGTGATCGAGCAGTACTTC,CASSFPGLVIEQYF
TRBV28,-,TRBJ1-2,-,TGTGCCAGCAGTTCCGAAGGGACGGAAAACTATGGCTACACCTTC,CASSSEGTENYGYTF
TRBV5-4,few,TRBJ2-1,-,TGTGCCAGCAGCCCAAACGAACGATACAATGAGCAGTTCTTC,CASSPNERYNEQFF
TRBV28,few,TRBJ1-2,TRBD1,TGTGCCAGCAGTCTCGACAGGGTTGGCTACACCTTC,CASSLDRVGYTF
TRBV7-9,many,TRBJ2-3,-,TGTGCCAGCAGCTTAGAGGGCACAGATACGCAGTATTTT,CASSLEGTDTQYF
TRBV16,-,TRBJ2-7,TRBD2,TGTGCCAGCAGCCAAAACGCCGGGGAGGGCTCCTACGAGCAGTACTTC,CASSQNAGEGSYEQYF
TRBV5-4,-,TRBJ2-1,TRBD2,TGTGCCAGCAGCTTGGGACTAGCGGGACCTGAGCAGTTCTTC,CASSLGLAGPEQFF
TRBV7-2,-,TRBJ2-3,-,TGTGCCAGCAGCTCCCCGGTCGGGCGGAGTGGGGATACGCAGTATTTT,CASSSPVGRSGDTQYF
TRBV6-1,-,TRBJ2-1,-,TGTGCCAGCAGTGCCGATCTTGAGCAGTTCTTC,CASSADLEQFF
TRBV29-1,-,TRBJ2-7,-,TGCAGCGGTACGACAGGAGGGGATTACGAGCAGTACTTC,CSGTTGGDYEQYF
TRBV5-1,-,TRBJ2-2,-,TGCGCCAGCAGCTTGGTCGGAACCGGGGAGCTGTTTTTT,CASSLVGTGELFF